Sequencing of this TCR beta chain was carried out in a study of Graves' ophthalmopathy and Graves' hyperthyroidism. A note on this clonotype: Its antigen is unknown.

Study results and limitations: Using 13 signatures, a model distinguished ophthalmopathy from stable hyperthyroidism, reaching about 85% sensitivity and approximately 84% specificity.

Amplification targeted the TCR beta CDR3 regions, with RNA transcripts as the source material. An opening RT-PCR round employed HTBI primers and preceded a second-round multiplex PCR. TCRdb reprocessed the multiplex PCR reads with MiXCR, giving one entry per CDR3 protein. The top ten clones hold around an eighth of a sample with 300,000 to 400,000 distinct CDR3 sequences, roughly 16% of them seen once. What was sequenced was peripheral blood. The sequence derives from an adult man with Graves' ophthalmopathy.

CDR3 protein: CASSSSGRNSPLHF. The CDR3 coding sequence is TGTGCCAGCAGTTCGTCGGGGAGGAATTCACCCCTCCACTTT. The rearrangement links TRBV6-5 to TRBJ1-6; D not resolved. V gave up 4 bases and J gave up 7 bases, with 11 bases separating them. The CDR3 length is 14 residues. Germline CDR1 MNHEY, CDR2 SVGAGI.